Here is one T cell receptor beta chain with its context. This specimen belongs to a study of T-cell reconstitution after alpha-beta-depleted transplantation in children. This CDR3 has 13 amino acids. Trimming shortened V by 1 base and J by 3 bases, and 5 bases separated the two germline ends. Germline V gives CDR1 LGHDT, CDR2 YNNKEL (reference sequence). Construction of the TCRbeta library involved unique molecular identifiers. TCRdb re-derived calls from the PCR reads in MiXCR, one entry per CDR3 protein. The sample includes a few hundred thousand distinct CDR3 sequences, around 12% of them seen just once.

The clonotype comes from a human donor who donated a stem cell graft to a child with combined immunodeficiency. The chain couples TRBV3-1 to TRBJ2-3, with D unclear. Sequenced material: PBMCs from the stem cell graft donor, taken from the stem cell graft. This chain's CDR3 is CASSQGLTDTQYF. The CDR3 DNA reads as TGTGCCAGCAGCCAAGGATTAACAGATACGCAGTATTTT.